Presented here are 16 T cell receptor beta chains from one specimen sequenced in a study of spatial heterogeneity in lung cancer. Time point specified: sample taken at primary tumor resection. The input material, whole RNA from tumor, nontumor lung or frozen PBMC, was sequenced unsorted. In TCRdb, the 5' RACE reads were re-called with MiXCR into one record per CDR3 protein. The sample has almost 75,000 distinct CDR3 sequences; less than 15% are singletons. Sequences were derived from PBMCs, sampled at surgery. These receptors were taken from a male donor with early-stage non-small cell lung cancer.

This clonotype was seen at least ten times. The CDR3 coding sequence is TGTGCCAGCAGCGGACTAGCCTCAAGCTCCTACAATGAGCAGTTCTTC. It translates to CASSGLASSSYNEQFF. The chain recombines TRBV9 with TRBJ2-1, with 7 bases fitting TRBD2. The ends lost 3 bases at V and 0 bases at J; junction bases unmatched: 6. CDR3 length equals 16 residues. The V gene's germline CDR1 is SGDLS and CDR2 YYNGEE.

This clonotype was observed a handful of times. The chain is built from TRBV20-1 and TRBJ1-2; D unclear. The CDR3 totals 14 residues. From germline, CDR1 is DFQATT and CDR2 SNEGSKA (reference sequence). Trimming pared 1 base from V and 6 bases from J, leaving 15 bases between. The CDR3 sequence is CSARVGPSRHGYTF. Written as DNA, the CDR3 is TGCAGTGCTAGAGTCGGACCGTCACGGCATGGCTACACCTTC.

This clonotype came up many times. The V call is TRBV5-4, the J call TRBJ2-1, with 7 bases aligning to TRBD1. This CDR3 is built from 15 residues. Germline CDR1 reads SGHNT; CDR2 reads YYREEE (reference sequence). V gave up 0 bases and J gave up 8 bases; unmatched junction bases: 8. CDR3 region: CASSLAGTATDEQFF. The CDR3 region has the DNA TGTGCCAGCAGCTTGGCCGGGACAGCAACTGATGAGCAGTTCTTC.

This clonotype appeared many times. The V gene is TRBV29-1, the J gene TRBJ2-7; D gene unclear. The germline CDR1 and CDR2 sequences are SQVTM and ANQGSEA. The CDR3 length is 13 residues. The V and J ends lost 5 bases and 3 bases respectively, with 14 bases between them. CDR3 residues: CSVQGRAHYEQYF. The CDR3 nucleotides read TGCAGCGTTCAAGGCCGCGCCCACTACGAGCAGTACTTC.

This clonotype was seen at least ten times. The V and J genes are TRBV29-1 and TRBJ1-1; D is ambiguous. V gave up 7 bases and J gave up 4 bases, with 16 bases separating them. The CDR3 is 13 amino acids. Germline assignment: CDR1 SQVTM and CDR2 ANQGSEA. CDR3 sequence (DNA): TGCAGCGCCTTTAAAACAGAAGGCACTGAAGCTTTCTTT. Translating it yields CSAFKTEGTEAFF.

The sample holds a few counts of this clonotype. V is TRBV20-1 and J is TRBJ1-5; D is uncertain. V lost 1 base to trimming and J lost 4 bases, with 8 bases between them. CDR1 is DFQATT and CDR2 is SNEGSKA in the germline V gene (reference sequence). The CDR3 is 13 residues long. The CDR3 reads CSARGGSNQPQHF. The CDR3 nucleotides read TGCAGTGCTAGAGGCGGCAGTAATCAGCCCCAGCATTTT.

The chain has TRBV20-1 and TRBJ1-4, with 11 bases matching TRBD1. Germline CDR1 DFQATT, CDR2 SNEGSKA (reference sequence). This CDR3 comprises 13 residues. J lost 11 bases, V lost 0 bases, and 2 bases had no gene match. The CDR3 reads CSARDGTGGKLFF. Here the CDR3 DNA reads TGCAGTGCTAGAGACGGGACAGGGGGGAAACTGTTTTTT.

The V call is TRBV29-1, the J call TRBJ1-4; D not resolved. CDR1 is SQVTM, CDR2 ANQGSEA, per germline. The CDR3 consists of 11 residues. The CDR3 spells CAVATNEKLFF. In nucleotides, the CDR3 is TGCGCGGTTGCAACTAATGAAAAACTGTTTTTT.

This clonotype appeared many times. The chain recombines TRBV29-1 with TRBJ2-1; D is undetermined. V was shortened by 1 base and J by 4 bases, with 17 bases between the two germline ends. This CDR3 is 16 amino acids long. Germline lookup yields CDR1 SQVTM and CDR2 ANQGSEA. CDR3 amino acids: CSVEGAAEAEYNEQFF. CDR3 in DNA: TGCAGCGTTGAAGGGGCAGCAGAAGCCGAATACAATGAGCAGTTCTTC.

V is TRBV6-5 and J is TRBJ2-7; TRBD1 aligns across 9 bases. The CDR3 has 15 residues. The V gene's germline CDR1 is MNHEY and CDR2 SVGAGI. V shed 5 bases, J shed 3 bases, and the junction held 8 bases outside the gene matches. The CDR3: CASSAPGTGNYEQYF. The CDR3 DNA reads TGTGCCAGCAGTGCACCCGGGACAGGGAACTACGAGCAGTACTTC.

The rearrangement joins TRBV28 to TRBJ2-1; TRBD1 matches 9 bases. Germline V CDR1 and CDR2: MDHEN, SYDVKM. CDR3 length: 15 residues. V was pared by 8 bases and J by 1 base, with 6 bases of the junction left unmatched. The CDR3 spells CASLSGQGSYNEQFF. The CDR3 DNA follows: TGTGCCAGCTTAAGTGGACAGGGGTCCTACAATGAGCAGTTCTTC. The variable domain in full, completed from reference TRBV28 and TRBJ2-1, reads DVKVTQSSRYLVKRTGEKVFLECVQDMDHENMFWYRQDPGLGLRLIYFSYDVKMKEKGDIPEGYSVSREKKERFSLILESASTNQTSMYLCASLSGQGSYNEQFFGPGTRLTVL.

The genes are TRBV11-2 and TRBJ2-3; 9 bases map to TRBD1. The trim removed 1 base at V and 0 bases at J, leaving 5 bases unmatched. CDR1 is SGHAT, CDR2 FQNNGV, per germline. The CDR3 spans 17 residues. Here the CDR3 reads CASSLGQGGQSTDTQYF. The CDR3 coding sequence is TGTGCCAGCAGCTTAGGACAGGGGGGGCAAAGCACAGATACGCAGTATTTT. The variable domain in full, completed from reference TRBV11-2 and TRBJ2-3, reads EAGVAQSPRYKIIEKRQSVAFWCNPISGHATLYWYQQILGQGPKLLIQFQNNGVVDDSQLPKDRFSAERLKGVDSTLKIQPAKLEDSAVYLCASSLGQGGQSTDTQYFGPGTRLTVL.

J is TRBJ2-6 and V is TRBV24-1; 10 positions match TRBD2. V shed 5 bases and J 2 bases; nucleotides not matched to a gene: 8. The CDR3 has 18 amino acids. Germline V gives CDR1 KGHDR, CDR2 SFDVKD. The DNA for the CDR3 is TGTGCCACCAGTGCAGCTAGCGGGAGAATCCCTGGGGCCAACGTCCTGACTTTC. Translation: CATSAASGRIPGANVLTF.

The chain recombines TRBV19 with TRBJ1-2; the D is unclear. Germline loops: CDR1 LNHDA, CDR2 SQIVND (reference sequence). The CDR3 runs 13 residues. V lost 0 bases to trimming and J lost 1 base, with 3 bases between them. The CDR3 here is CASSIDLNYGYTF. In nucleotides, the CDR3 is TGTGCCAGTAGTATAGACCTTAACTATGGCTACACCTTC.

The chain recombines TRBV6-5 with TRBJ1-4, with 8 positions matching TRBD1. CDR3 length: 16 amino acids. V was clipped by 6 bases and J by 6 bases; unmatched bases: 12. CDR1 and CDR2 from the germline V gene are MNHEY and SVGAGI. The CDR3 loop reads CASRARNYRGDEKLFF. The CDR3 nucleotides read TGTGCCAGCAGGGCGCGCAATTACAGGGGGGATGAAAAACTGTTTTTT.

This clonotype turned up a few times. The CDR3 DNA reads as TGTGCCAGCCGACCCGCAGGGGCCGCGAAAGGCTACACCTTC. It encodes CASRPAGAAKGYTF. V and J are TRBV5-5 and TRBJ1-2; possible D gene TRBD1, 6 bases. The CDR3 contains 14 residues. Germline assignment: CDR1 SGHKS and CDR2 YYEKEE (reference sequence). Trimming shortened V by 7 bases and J by 8 bases, and 21 bases separated the two germline ends.